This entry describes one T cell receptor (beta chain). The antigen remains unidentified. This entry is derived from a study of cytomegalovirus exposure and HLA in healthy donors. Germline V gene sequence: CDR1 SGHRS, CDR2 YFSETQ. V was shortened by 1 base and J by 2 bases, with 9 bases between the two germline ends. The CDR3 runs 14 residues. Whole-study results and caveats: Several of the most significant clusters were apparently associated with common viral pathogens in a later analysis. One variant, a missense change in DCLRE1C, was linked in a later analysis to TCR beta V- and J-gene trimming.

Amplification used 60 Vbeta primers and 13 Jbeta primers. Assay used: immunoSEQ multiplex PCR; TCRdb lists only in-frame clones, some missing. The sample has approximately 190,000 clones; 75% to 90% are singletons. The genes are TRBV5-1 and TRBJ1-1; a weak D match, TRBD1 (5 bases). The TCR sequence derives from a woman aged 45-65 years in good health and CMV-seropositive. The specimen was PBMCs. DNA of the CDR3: TGCGCCAGCAGCTTGACAGGATCTAACACTGAAGCTTTCTTT. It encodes CASSLTGSNTEAFF.